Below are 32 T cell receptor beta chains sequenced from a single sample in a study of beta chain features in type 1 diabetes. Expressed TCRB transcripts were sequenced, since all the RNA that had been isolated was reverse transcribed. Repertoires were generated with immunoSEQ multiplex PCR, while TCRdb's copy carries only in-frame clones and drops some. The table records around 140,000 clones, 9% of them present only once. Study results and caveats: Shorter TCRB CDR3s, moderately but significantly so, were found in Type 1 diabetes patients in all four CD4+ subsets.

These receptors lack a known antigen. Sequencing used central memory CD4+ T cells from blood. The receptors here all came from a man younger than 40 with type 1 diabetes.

CDR3 nucleotide sequence: TGTGCCAGCAGGCTTCTGTCAGGGAAAGCTTTCTTT. Translating it yields CASRLLSGKAFF. The rearrangement uses TRBV2 and TRBJ1-1, with a weak D call TRBD1 (5 bases). The germline V and J ends were trimmed by 6 bases and 9 bases, with 14 bases remaining between them. CDR1 is SNHLY and CDR2 is FYNNEI in the germline V gene. The CDR3 runs to 12 residues.

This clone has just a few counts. CDR3: CTSSQKGLAETQYF. The CDR3, as DNA: TGCACCAGCAGCCAAAAGGGACTAGCCGAGACCCAGTACTTC. The genes are TRBV1 and TRBJ2-5; the tabulated D call, TRBD2, remains unverified against the DNA. TRBV1 is labeled a pseudogene. The CDR3 runs 14 residues.

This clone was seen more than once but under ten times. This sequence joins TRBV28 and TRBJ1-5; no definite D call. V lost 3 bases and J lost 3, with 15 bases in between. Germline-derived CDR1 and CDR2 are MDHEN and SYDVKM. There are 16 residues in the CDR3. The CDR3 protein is CASSFITGLYNQPQHF. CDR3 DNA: TGTGCCAGCAGTTTTATTACGGGTCTCTACAATCAGCCCCAGCATTTT.

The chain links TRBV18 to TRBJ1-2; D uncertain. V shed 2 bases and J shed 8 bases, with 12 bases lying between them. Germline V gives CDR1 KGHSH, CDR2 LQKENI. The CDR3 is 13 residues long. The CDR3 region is CASSPVGVGGYTF. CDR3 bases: TGTGCCAGCTCACCAGTCGGGGTAGGCGGCTACACCTTC. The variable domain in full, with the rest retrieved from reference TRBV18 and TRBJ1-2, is NAGVMQNPRHLVRRRGQEARLRCSPMKGHSHVYWYRQLPEEGLKFMVYLQKENIIDESGMPKERFSAEFPKEGPSILRIQQVVRGDSAAYFCASSPVGVGGYTFGSGTRLTVV.

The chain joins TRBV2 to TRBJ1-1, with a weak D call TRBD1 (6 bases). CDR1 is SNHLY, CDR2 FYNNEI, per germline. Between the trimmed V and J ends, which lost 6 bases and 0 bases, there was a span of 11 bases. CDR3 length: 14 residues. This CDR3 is CASSQGGLNTEAFF. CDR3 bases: TGTGCCAGCAGCCAAGGGGGTTTGAACACTGAAGCTTTCTTT. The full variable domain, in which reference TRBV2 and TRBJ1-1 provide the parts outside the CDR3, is EPEVTQTPSHQVTQMGQEVILRCVPISNHLYFYWYRQILGQKVEFLVSFYNNEISEKSEIFDDQFSVERPDGSNFTLKIRSTKLEDSAMYFCASSQGGLNTEAFFGQGTRLTVV.

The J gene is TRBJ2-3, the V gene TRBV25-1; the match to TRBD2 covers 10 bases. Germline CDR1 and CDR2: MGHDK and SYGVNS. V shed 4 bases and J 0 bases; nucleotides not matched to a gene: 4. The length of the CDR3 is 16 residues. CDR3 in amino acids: CASSALAGASTDTQYF. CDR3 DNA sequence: TGTGCCAGCAGTGCTCTAGCGGGGGCTAGCACAGATACGCAGTATTTT.

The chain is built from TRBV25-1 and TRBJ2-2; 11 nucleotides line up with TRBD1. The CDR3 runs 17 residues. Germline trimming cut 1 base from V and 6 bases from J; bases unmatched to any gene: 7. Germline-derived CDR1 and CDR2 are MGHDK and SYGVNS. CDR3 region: CASSELGTGGRAGELFF. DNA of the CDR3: TGTGCCAGCAGTGAATTAGGGACAGGGGGGAGAGCCGGGGAGCTGTTTTTT.

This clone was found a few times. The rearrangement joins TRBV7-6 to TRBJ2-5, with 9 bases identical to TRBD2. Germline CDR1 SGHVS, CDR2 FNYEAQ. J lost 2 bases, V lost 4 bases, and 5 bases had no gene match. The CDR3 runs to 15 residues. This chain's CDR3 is CASSYRAGGQETQYF. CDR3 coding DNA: TGTGCCAGCAGCTACCGAGCGGGGGGACAAGAGACCCAGTACTTC. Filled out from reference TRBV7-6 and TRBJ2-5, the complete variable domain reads GAGVSQSPRYKVTKRGQDVALRCDPISGHVSLYWYRQALGQGPEFLTYFNYEAQQDKSGLPNDRFSAERPEGSISTLTIQRTEQRDSAMYRCASSYRAGGQETQYFGPGTRLLVL.

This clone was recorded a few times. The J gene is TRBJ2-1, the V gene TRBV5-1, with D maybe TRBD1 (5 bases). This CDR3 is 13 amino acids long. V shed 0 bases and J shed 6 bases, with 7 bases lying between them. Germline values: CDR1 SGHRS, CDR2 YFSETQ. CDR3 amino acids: CASSLDQGNEQFF. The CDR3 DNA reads TGCGCCAGCAGCTTGGATCAGGGCAATGAGCAGTTCTTC.

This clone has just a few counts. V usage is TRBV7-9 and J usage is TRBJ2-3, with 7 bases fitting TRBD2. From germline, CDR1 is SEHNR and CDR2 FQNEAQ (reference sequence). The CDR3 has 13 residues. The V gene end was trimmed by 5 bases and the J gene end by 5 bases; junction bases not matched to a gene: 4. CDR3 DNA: TGTGCCAGCAGCAACTCGGGAGGAGATACGCAGTATTTT. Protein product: CASSNSGGDTQYF.

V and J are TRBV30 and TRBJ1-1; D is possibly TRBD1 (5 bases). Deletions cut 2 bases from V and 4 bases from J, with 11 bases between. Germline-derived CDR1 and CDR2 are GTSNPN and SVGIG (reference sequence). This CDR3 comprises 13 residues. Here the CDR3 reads CAWSNWGATEAFF. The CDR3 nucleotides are TGTGCCTGGAGTAACTGGGGCGCCACTGAAGCTTTCTTT.

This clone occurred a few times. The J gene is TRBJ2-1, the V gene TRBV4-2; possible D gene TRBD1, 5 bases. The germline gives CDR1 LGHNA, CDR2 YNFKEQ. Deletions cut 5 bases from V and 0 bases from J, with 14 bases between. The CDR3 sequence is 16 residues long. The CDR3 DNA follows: TGTGCCAGCAGCGGCTCACAGGCGAGCTCCTACAATGAGCAGTTCTTC. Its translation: CASSGSQASSYNEQFF.

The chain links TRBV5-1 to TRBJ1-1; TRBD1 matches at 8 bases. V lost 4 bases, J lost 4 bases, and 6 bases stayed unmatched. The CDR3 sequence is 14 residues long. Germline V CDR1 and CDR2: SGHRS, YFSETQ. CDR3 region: CASSPQGAGTEAFF. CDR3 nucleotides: TGCGCCAGCAGCCCGCAGGGGGCTGGCACTGAAGCTTTCTTT. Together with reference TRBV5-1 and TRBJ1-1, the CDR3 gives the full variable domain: KAGVTQTPRYLIKTRGQQVTLSCSPISGHRSVSWYQQTPGQGLQFLFEYFSETQRNKGNFPGRFSGRQFSNSRSEMNVSTLELGDSALYLCASSPQGAGTEAFFGQGTRLTVV.

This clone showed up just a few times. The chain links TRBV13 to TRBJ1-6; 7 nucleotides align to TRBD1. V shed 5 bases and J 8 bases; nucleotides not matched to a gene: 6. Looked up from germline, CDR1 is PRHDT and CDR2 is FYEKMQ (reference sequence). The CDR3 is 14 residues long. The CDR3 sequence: CASSRRDRDSPLHF. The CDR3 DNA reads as TGTGCCAGCAGCCGCCGGGACAGAGATTCACCCCTCCACTTT.

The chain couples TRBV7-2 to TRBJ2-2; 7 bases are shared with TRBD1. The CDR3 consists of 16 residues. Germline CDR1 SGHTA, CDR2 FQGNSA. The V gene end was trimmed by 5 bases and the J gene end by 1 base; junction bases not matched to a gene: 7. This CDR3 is CASSSFGTVNTGELFF. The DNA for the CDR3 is TGTGCCAGCAGCAGCTTCGGGACAGTGAACACCGGGGAGCTGTTTTTT. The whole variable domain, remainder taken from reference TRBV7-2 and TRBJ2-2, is GAGVSQSPSNKVTEKGKDVELRCDPISGHTALYWYRQSLGQGLEFLIYFQGNSAPDKSGLPSDRFSAERTGGSVSTLTIQRTQQEDSAVYLCASSSFGTVNTGELFFGEGSRLTVL.

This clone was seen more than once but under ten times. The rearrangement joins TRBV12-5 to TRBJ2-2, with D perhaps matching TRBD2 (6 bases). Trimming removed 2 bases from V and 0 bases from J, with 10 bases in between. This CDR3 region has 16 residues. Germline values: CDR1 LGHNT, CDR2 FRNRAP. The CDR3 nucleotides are TGTGCTAGTGGTTTGTCGGCGGGGCCGAACACCGGGGAGCTGTTTTTT. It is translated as CASGLSAGPNTGELFF.

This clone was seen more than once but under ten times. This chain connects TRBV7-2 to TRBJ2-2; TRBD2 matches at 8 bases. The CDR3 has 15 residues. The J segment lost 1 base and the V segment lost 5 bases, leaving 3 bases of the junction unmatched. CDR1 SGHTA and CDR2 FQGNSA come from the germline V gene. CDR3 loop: CASSMTSVNTGELFF. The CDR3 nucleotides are TGTGCCAGCAGCATGACTAGCGTGAACACCGGGGAGCTGTTTTTT. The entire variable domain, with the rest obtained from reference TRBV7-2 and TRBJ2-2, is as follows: GAGVSQSPSNKVTEKGKDVELRCDPISGHTALYWYRQSLGQGLEFLIYFQGNSAPDKSGLPSDRFSAERTGGSVSTLTIQRTQQEDSAVYLCASSMTSVNTGELFFGEGSRLTVL.

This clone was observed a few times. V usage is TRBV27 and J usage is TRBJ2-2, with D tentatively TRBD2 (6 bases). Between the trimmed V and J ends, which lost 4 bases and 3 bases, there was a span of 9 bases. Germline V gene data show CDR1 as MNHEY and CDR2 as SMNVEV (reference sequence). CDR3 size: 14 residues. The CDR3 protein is CASSSGTHTGELFF. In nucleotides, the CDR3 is TGTGCCAGCAGTTCCGGGACTCACACCGGGGAGCTGTTTTTT.

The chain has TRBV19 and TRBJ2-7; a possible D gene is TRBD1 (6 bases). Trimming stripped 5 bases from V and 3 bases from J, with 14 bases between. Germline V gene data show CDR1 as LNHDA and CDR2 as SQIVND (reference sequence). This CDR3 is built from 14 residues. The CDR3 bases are TGTGCCAGTAGTCCCCAGGGGATGCTCTACGAGCAGTACTTC. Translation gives CASSPQGMLYEQYF.

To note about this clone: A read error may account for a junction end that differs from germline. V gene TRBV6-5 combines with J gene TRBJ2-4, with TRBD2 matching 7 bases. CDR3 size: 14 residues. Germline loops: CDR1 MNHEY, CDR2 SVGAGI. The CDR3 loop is CAISEWEGSNIQYF. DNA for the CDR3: TGTGCCATCAGTGAATGGGAGGGATCGAACATTCAGTACTTC.

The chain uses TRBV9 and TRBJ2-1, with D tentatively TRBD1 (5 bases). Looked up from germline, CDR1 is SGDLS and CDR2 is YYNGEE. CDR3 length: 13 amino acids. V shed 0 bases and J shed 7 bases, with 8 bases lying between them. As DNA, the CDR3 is TGTGCCAGCAGCGTAGTAGGGGCGAATGAGCAGTTCTTC. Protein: CASSVVGANEQFF. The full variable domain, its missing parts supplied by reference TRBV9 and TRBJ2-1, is DSGVTQTPKHLITATGQRVTLRCSPRSGDLSVYWYQQSLDQGLQFLIQYYNGEERAKGNILERFSAQQFPDLHSELNLSSLELGDSALYFCASSVVGANEQFFGPGTRLTVL.

CDR3 region: CASSQGDSLLDTQYF. CDR3 coding DNA: TGTGCCAGCAGCCAAGGGGACAGCCTACTCGATACGCAGTATTTT. J is TRBJ2-3 and V is TRBV14; 7 nucleotides line up with TRBD1. CDR1 SGHDN and CDR2 FVKESK come from the germline V gene. CDR3 length equals 15 residues. The J segment lost 6 bases and the V segment lost 1 base, leaving 7 bases of the junction unmatched. Drawing the rest from reference TRBV14 and TRBJ2-3, the complete variable domain is EAGVTQFPSHSVIEKGQTVTLRCDPISGHDNLYWYRRVMGKEIKFLLHFVKESKQDESGMPNNRFLAERTGGTYSTLKVQPAELEDSGVYFCASSQGDSLLDTQYFGPGTRLTVL.

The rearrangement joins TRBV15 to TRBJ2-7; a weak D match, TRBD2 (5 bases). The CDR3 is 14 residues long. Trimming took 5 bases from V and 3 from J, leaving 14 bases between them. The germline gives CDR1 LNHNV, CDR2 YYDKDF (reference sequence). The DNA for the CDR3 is TGTGCCACCAGCCCCGTCTTGGGAGACTACGAGCAGTACTTC. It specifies CATSPVLGDYEQYF. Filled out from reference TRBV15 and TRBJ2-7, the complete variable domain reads DAMVIQNPRYQVTQFGKPVTLSCSQTLNHNVMYWYQQKSSQAPKLLFHYYDKDFNNEADTPDNFQSRRPNTSFCFLDIRSPGLGDTAMYLCATSPVLGDYEQYFGPGTRLTVT.

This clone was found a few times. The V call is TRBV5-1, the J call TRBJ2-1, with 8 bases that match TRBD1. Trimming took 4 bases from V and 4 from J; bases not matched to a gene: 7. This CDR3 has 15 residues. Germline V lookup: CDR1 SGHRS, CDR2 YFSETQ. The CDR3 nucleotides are TGCGCCAGCAGCGGTTACGGGGACAGGTACAATGAGCAGTTCTTC. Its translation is CASSGYGDRYNEQFF.

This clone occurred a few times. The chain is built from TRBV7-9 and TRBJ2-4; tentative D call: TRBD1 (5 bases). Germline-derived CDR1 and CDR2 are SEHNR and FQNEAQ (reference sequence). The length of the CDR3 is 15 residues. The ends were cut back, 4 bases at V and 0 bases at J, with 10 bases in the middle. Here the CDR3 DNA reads TGTGCCAGCAGCTACATGACAGTAGCCAAAAACATTCAGTACTTC. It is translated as CASSYMTVAKNIQYF.

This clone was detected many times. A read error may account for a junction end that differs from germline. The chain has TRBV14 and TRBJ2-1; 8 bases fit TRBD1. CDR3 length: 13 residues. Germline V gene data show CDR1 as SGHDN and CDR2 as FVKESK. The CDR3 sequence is CASSKDRGNEQFF. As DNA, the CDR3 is TGTGCCAGCAGCAAAGACAGGGGAAATGAGCAGTTCTTC. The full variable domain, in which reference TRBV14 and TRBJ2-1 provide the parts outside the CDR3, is EAGVTQFPSHSVIEKGQTVTLRCDPISGHDNLYWYRRVMGKEIKFLLHFVKESKQDESGMPNNRFLAERTGGTYSTLKVQPAELEDSGVYFCASSKDRGNEQFFGPGTRLTVL.

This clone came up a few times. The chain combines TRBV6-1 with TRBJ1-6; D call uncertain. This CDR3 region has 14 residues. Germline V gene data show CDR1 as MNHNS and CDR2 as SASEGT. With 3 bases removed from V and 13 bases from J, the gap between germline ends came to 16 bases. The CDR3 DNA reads TGTGCCAGCAGTGATTTGGGTTCAGGTTCGCCCCTCCACTTT. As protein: CASSDLGSGSPLHF.

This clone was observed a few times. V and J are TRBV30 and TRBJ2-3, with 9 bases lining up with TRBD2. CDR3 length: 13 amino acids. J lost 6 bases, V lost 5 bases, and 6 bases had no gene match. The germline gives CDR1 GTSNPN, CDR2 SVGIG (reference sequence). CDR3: CAWGRGGSDTQYF. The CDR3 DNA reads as TGTGCCTGGGGGCGGGGGGGTTCGGATACGCAGTATTTT.

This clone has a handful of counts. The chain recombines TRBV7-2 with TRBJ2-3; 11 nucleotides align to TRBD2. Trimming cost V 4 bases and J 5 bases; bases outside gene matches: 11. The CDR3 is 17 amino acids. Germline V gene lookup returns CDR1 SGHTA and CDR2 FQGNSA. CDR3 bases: TGTGCCAGCAGCTACTCCTTTGGACTAGCGGGCGGAGATACGCAGTATTTT. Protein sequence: CASSYSFGLAGGDTQYF. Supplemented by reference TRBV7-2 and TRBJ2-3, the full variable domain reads GAGVSQSPSNKVTEKGKDVELRCDPISGHTALYWYRQSLGQGLEFLIYFQGNSAPDKSGLPSDRFSAERTGGSVSTLTIQRTQQEDSAVYLCASSYSFGLAGGDTQYFGPGTRLTVL.

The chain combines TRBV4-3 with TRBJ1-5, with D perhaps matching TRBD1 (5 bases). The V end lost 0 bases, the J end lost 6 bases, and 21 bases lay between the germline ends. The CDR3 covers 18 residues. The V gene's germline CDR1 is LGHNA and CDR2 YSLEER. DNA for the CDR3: TGCGCCAGCAGCCAAGATAGCAGGGCAAGCCTCCAAATTCAGCCCCAGCATTTT. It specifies CASSQDSRASLQIQPQHF.

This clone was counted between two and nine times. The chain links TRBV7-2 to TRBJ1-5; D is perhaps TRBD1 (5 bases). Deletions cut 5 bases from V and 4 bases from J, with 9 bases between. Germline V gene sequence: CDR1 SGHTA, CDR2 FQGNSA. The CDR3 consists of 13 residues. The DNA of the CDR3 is TGTGCCAGCAGCCTGACAGAGAATCAGCCCCAGCATTTT. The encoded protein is CASSLTENQPQHF.

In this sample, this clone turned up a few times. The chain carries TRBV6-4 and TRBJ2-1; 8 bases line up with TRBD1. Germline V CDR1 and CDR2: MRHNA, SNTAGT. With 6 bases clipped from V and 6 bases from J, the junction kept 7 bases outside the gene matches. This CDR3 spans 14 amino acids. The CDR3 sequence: CASSPGQEGNEQFF. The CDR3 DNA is TGTGCCAGCAGCCCGGGACAGGAGGGCAATGAGCAGTTCTTC.